This is a list of T cell receptor beta chains from one sample in a study of OX40 agonist ivuxolimab in advanced cancers. Repertoires were generated with immunoSEQ multiplex PCR, while TCRdb's copy carries only in-frame clones and drops some. Among 25,000 or so clones listed, about 77% were seen once. This specimen was CD4+ or CD8+ T cells sorted from blood, taken in a trial of the OX40 agonist ivuxolimab. These receptors came from an adult with an advanced solid tumor such as melanoma, head and neck, liver or kidney cancer. The CDR3 runs from the conserved cysteine through the conserved F or W. The D gene is left open where the match is weak. Not every row has a clone size; where given, it reads once, few, many or a size class.

clone_size | d_call | j_call | v_call | cdr3_nt | cdr3_aa
once | . | TRBJ1-2 | TRBV5-5 | TGTGCCAGCAGCCAGTTGGGATCGGCTAACTATGGCTACACCTTC | CASSQLGSANYGYTF
. | . | TRBJ1-5 | TRBV5-1 | TGCGCCAGCAGTCAATCAGGATATAGCAATCAGCCCCAGCATTTT | CASSQSGYSNQPQHF
few | . | TRBJ2-2 | TRBV12-5 | TGTGCTAGCAAGTCGGGCCATGGCACCGGGGAGCTGTTTTTT | CASKSGHGTGELFF
once | TRBD1 | TRBJ1-6 | TRBV30 | TGTGCCTGGTCTCGGGACAGTAATAATTCACCCCTCCACTTT | CAWSRDSNNSPLHF
. | . | TRBJ2-1 | TRBV28 | TGTGCCAGCAGTCCGCACTCGGGACATCCGGTCAATGAGCAGTTCTTC | CASSPHSGHPVNEQFF
. | . | TRBJ1-6 | TRBV21-1 | TGTGCCAGCAGACAGGGGCTGGAAAATTCACCCCTCCACTTT | CASRQGLENSPLHF
once | . | TRBJ1-6 | TRBV7-3 | TGTGCCAGCAGCGGGGACGGGAATTCACCCCTCCACTTT | CASSGDGNSPLHF
. | TRBD2 | TRBJ2-5 | TRBV6-1 | TGTGCCAGCAGTGGGGGACTAGCGGGAGTGGAGACCCAGTACTTC | CASSGGLAGVETQYF
. | . | TRBJ1-3 | TRBV29-1 | TGCAGCGCAGGAAAGACGGGAGGAAACACCATATATTTT | CSAGKTGGNTIYF
. | . | TRBJ2-7 | TRBV2 | TGTGCCAGCAGTGAGTGGAACGAGCAGTACTTC | CASSEWNEQYF
. | . | TRBJ2-7 | TRBV5-5 | TGTGCCAGCGCTCCAAATCCCAGGGTTGATGGCGAGCAGTACTTC | CASAPNPRVDGEQYF
. | TRBD2 | TRBJ2-3 | TRBV6-1 | TGTGCCAGCAGTGAGAGACCACTAGCGCCACTTAGCACAGATACGCAGTATTTT | CASSERPLAPLSTDTQYF
once | . | TRBJ2-5 | TRBV19 | TGTGCCAGTAGCGGGAGAGGGCGAGAGACCCAGTACTTC | CASSGRGRETQYF
. | . | TRBJ2-5 | TRBV5-4 | TGTGCCAGCAGTAGCCCGCACAGGCCGCAAGAGACCCAGTACTTC | CASSSPHRPQETQYF
. | . | TRBJ1-1 | TRBV7-3 | TGTGCCAGCAGCCTCCGCCAAAGGGGGGAAAACACTGAAGCTTTCTTT | CASSLRQRGENTEAFF
. | . | TRBJ2-2 | TRBV6-1 | TGTGCCAGCAGTGAAGCGCTTCTTAGATCGGGAACCGGGGAGCTGTTTTTT | CASSEALLRSGTGELFF
few | . | TRBJ2-1 | TRBV7-2 | TGTGCCAGCAGCTTAGGGAGGGCCGTGGGAAAAGAGCAGTTCTTC | CASSLGRAVGKEQFF
. | . | TRBJ2-3 | TRBV9 | TGTGCCAGCAGCTCACGGACGGCCTCTAGCACAGATACGCAGTATTTT | CASSSRTASSTDTQYF
. | . | TRBJ2-7 | TRBV4-2 | TGTGCCAGCAGGAACTCGGCAGGGAGTTCCTACGAGCAGTACTTC | CASRNSAGSSYEQYF
. | TRBD2 | TRBJ2-7 | TRBV6-1 | TGTGCCAGCAGGGGACTAGCGAGAGAGGCTGGCGAGCAGTACTTC | CASRGLAREAGEQYF
. | . | TRBJ1-1 | TRBV4-3 | TGCGCCAGCAGCCAAGATGAATGGTACAGGGAGAACACTGAAGCTTTCTTT | CASSQDEWYRENTEAFF
. | TRBD1 | TRBJ1-1 | TRBV9 | TGTGCCAGCAGCGTCGAACAGGGGGCGAACACTGAAGCTTTCTTT | CASSVEQGANTEAFF
. | . | TRBJ2-5 | TRBV7-2 | TGTGCCAGCAGTTCCAGGGGTCAAGAGACCCAGTACTTC | CASSSRGQETQYF
. | . | TRBJ2-7 | TRBV4-3 | TGCGCCAGCAGCCAAGATGTTAAAACGGGCTCCTACGAGCAGTACTTC | CASSQDVKTGSYEQYF
. | TRBD2 | TRBJ2-5 | TRBV27 | TGTGCCAGCCGATTTAGCGGGGGGAATGACGAGACCCAGTACTTC | CASRFSGGNDETQYF
once | TRBD2 | TRBJ2-2 | TRBV5-1 | TGCGCCAGCAGCTGGCAGACTAGCGATCAAACCGGGGAGCTGTTTTTT | CASSWQTSDQTGELFF
. | TRBD2 | TRBJ2-1 | TRBV18 | TGTGCCAGCTCACAACTAGCGGCCGATGAGCAGTTCTTC | CASSQLAADEQFF
once | . | TRBJ2-7 | TRBV7-6 | TGTGCCAGCAGTTTCTCCCGCGGCGGGATAGCCGAGCAGTACTTC | CASSFSRGGIAEQYF
once | TRBD2 | TRBJ2-1 | TRBV28 | TGTGCCAGCAGGCTAGCGGACGGCAATGAGCAGTTCTTC | CASRLADGNEQFF
. | TRBD2 | TRBJ2-1 | TRBV9 | TGTGCCAGCAGCGCTGGACTAGCGGGGGGATACAATGAGCAGTTCTTC | CASSAGLAGGYNEQFF
once | . | TRBJ2-7 | TRBV4-1 | TGCGCCAGCAGCCATGGAGGCGCCTACGAGCAGTACTTC | CASSHGGAYEQYF
few | . | TRBJ1-4 | TRBV10-2 | TGCGCCAGCAGTGAGTCGGGGCCGCGGAGTGAAAAACTGTTTTTT | CASSESGPRSEKLFF
. | . | TRBJ1-2 | TRBV29-1 | TGCAGCGTCGAAGGGGTTGGCTACACCTTC | CSVEGVGYTF
. | . | TRBJ1-1 | TRBV28 | TGTGCCAGCAGTTTATACCCGCCCAAGAACACTGAAGCTTTCTTT | CASSLYPPKNTEAFF
. | . | TRBJ2-7 | TRBV9 | TGTGCCAGCAGCGTAGATTCCTACGAGCAGTACTTC | CASSVDSYEQYF
. | . | TRBJ2-7 | TRBV18 | TGTGCCAGCTCACCACCGACAGCTTCCTACGAGCAGTACTTC | CASSPPTASYEQYF
few | . | TRBJ2-7 | TRBV6-1 | TGTGCCAGCCTCGCGACACTCTCCTACGAGCAGTACTTC | CASLATLSYEQYF
once | . | TRBJ1-6 | TRBV4-1 | TGCGCCAGCAGCCAAGTAGCAGTCGATAATTCACCCCTCCACTTT | CASSQVAVDNSPLHF
. | TRBD2 | TRBJ2-1 | TRBV2 | TGTGCCAGCAGCCCGGGGGGGCCCGACAATGAGCAGTTCTTC | CASSPGGPDNEQFF
. | TRBD2 | TRBJ2-1 | TRBV11-2 | TGTGCCAGCAGCTCCCAGAAGGGTAGCGGGAGGTATGAGCAGTTCTTC | CASSSQKGSGRYEQFF
. | . | TRBJ1-1 | TRBV11-3 | TGTGCCAGCAGCTTGAGGGGGGGGGCTGAAGCTTTCTTT | CASSLRGGAEAFF
. | TRBD1 | TRBJ1-2 | TRBV9 | TGTGCCAGCAGACCCCCCGGGACAGGGGACAAATATGGCTACACCTTC | CASRPPGTGDKYGYTF
. | TRBD1 | TRBJ2-5 | TRBV5-1 | TGCGCCAGCAGCGCCGGACAGGGAGAGACCCAGTACTTC | CASSAGQGETQYF
. | . | TRBJ1-1 | TRBV30 | TGTGCCTGGAGTGGGGGAAGGGTAGGGGCTGAAGCTTTCTTT | CAWSGGRVGAEAFF
. | . | TRBJ1-3 | TRBV7-2 | TGTGCCAGCAGCTTCCAACCCCTCGGGAGTCAGGGAAACACCATATATTTT | CASSFQPLGSQGNTIYF
. | . | TRBJ1-5 | TRBV7-2 | TGTGCCAGCAGCTTAGTTGGGGAAGGTCAGCCCCAGCATTTT | CASSLVGEGQPQHF
. | . | TRBJ1-5 | TRBV4-2 | TGTGCCAGCAGCCAAGATGGGGCCTTCAATCAGCCCCAGCATTTT | CASSQDGAFNQPQHF
. | . | TRBJ2-1 | TRBV4-3 | TGCGCCAGCAGCCAAGACCCCACCTACAATGAGCAGTTCTTC | CASSQDPTYNEQFF
few | TRBD2 | TRBJ2-1 | TRBV5-4 | TGTGCCAGCAGCAACCCTAGCGGGGTCTTGAATGAGCAGTTCTTC | CASSNPSGVLNEQFF
. | . | TRBJ2-3 | TRBV4-2 | TGTGCCAGCAGCCAAGTTGGTGGGGGGGCTTCAGATACGCAGTATTTT | CASSQVGGGASDTQYF
. | TRBD2 | TRBJ2-1 | TRBV9 | TGTGCCAGCAGAAGACTAGCGGGGGGAGGAAAGCAGTTCTTC | CASRRLAGGGKQFF
. | TRBD1 | TRBJ1-1 | TRBV30 | TGTGCCTGGAGTCCGGGACTAGCCAGGGGGGCTTTCTTT | CAWSPGLARGAFF
once | TRBD1 | TRBJ1-5 | TRBV7-6 | TGTGCCAGCAGCCCTCGGACAGGGGAGTATCAGCCCCAGCATTTT | CASSPRTGEYQPQHF
once | . | TRBJ2-1 | TRBV6-1 | TGTGCCAGCAGTGTTGACAGGCCCAATGAGCAGTTCTTC | CASSVDRPNEQFF
. | TRBD1 | TRBJ1-2 | TRBV19 | TGTGCCAGTAGTCTCGGGACAGGGGGTTATGGCTACACCTTC | CASSLGTGGYGYTF
. | . | TRBJ1-5 | TRBV6-1 | TGTGCCAGCAGTGACCGGATCGGGGGCGGAAATCAGCCCCAGCATTTT | CASSDRIGGGNQPQHF
. | . | TRBJ1-1 | TRBV6-5 | TGTGCCAGCAGTTACACTTCACAGAACACTGAAGCTTTCTTT | CASSYTSQNTEAFF